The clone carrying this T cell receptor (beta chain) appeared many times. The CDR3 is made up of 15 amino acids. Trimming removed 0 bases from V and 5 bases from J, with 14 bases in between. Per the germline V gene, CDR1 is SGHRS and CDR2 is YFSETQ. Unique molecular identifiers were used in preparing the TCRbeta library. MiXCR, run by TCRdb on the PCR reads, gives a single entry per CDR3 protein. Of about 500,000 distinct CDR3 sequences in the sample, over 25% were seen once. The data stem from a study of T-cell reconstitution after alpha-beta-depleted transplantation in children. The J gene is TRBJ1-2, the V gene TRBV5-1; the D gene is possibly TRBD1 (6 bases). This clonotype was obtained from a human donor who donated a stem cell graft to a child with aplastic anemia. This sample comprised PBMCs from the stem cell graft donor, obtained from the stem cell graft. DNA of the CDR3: TGCGCCAGCAGCTTGGTCGGGACAACCTTTTATGGCTACACCTTC. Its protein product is CASSLVGTTFYGYTF.